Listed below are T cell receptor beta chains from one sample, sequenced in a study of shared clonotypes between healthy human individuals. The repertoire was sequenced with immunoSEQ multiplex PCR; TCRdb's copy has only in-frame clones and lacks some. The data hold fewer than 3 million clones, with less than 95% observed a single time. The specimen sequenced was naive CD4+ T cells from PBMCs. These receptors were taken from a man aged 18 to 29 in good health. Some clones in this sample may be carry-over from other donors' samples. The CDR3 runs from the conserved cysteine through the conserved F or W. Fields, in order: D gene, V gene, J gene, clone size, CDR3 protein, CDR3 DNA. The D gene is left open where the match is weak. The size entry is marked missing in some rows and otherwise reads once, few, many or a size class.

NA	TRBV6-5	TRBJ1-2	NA	CASSSLLRYGYTF	TGTGCCAGCAGTTCCCTCTTGCGTTATGGCTACACCTTC
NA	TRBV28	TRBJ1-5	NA	CASTLSGVISNQPQHF	TGTGCCAGCACCCTGAGTGGCGTTATCAGCAATCAGCCCCAGCATTTT
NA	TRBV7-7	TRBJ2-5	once	CASSSGSFQETQYF	TGTGCCAGCAGCTCTGGGAGTTTCCAAGAGACCCAGTACTTC
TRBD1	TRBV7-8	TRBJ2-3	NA	CASSVRRGQGGDTQYF	TGTGCCAGCAGCGTTAGGCGGGGACAGGGGGGAGATACGCAGTATTTT
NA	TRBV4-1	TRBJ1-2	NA	CASSPEGLRPNYGYTF	TGCGCCAGCAGCCCCGAGGGACTCCGACCTAACTATGGCTACACCTTC
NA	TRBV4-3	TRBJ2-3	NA	CASSPSSGRMYRDTQYF	TGCGCCAGCAGCCCGAGCTCGGGACGGATGTATCGAGATACGCAGTATTTT
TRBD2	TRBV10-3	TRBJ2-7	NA	CAMGGTSGSYEQYF	TGTGCCATGGGGGGGACTAGCGGATCCTACGAGCAGTACTTC
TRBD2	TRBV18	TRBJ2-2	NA	CASSRLAGYTGELFF	TGTGCCAGCTCCCGACTAGCGGGGTACACCGGGGAGCTGTTTTTT
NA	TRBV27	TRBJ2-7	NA	CASSFEGSTYEQYF	TGTGCCAGCAGTTTTGAGGGGAGTACCTACGAGCAGTACTTC
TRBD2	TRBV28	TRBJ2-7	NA	CASGGGSLAGGEQYF	TGTGCCAGCGGTGGTGGGTCCCTAGCGGGAGGCGAGCAGTACTTC
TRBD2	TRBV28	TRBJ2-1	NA	CASSPGGAGSYNEQFF	TGTGCCAGCAGCCCGGGGGGGGCTGGGTCCTACAATGAGCAGTTCTTC
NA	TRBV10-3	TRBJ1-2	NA	CAISEGRNYGYTF	TGTGCCATCAGTGAGGGACGGAACTATGGCTACACCTTC
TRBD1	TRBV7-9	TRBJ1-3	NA	CASSSTGARGNTIYF	TGTGCCAGCAGCTCGACAGGGGCGAGGGGAAACACCATATATTTT
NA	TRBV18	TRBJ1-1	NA	CASSGLGNTEAFF	TGTGCCAGCTCAGGCCTAGGGAACACTGAAGCTTTCTTT
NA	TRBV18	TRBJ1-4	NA	CASSPLSGDATNEKLFF	TGTGCCAGCTCACCACTGTCAGGAGACGCAACTAATGAAAAACTGTTTTTT
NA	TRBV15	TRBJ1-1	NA	CATSRDLRGSEAFF	TGTGCCACCAGCAGAGATCTACGGGGGTCTGAAGCTTTCTTT
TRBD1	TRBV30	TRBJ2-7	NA	CAYRQGASYEQYF	TGTGCCTATCGACAGGGGGCATCCTACGAGCAGTACTTC
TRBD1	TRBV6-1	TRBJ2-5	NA	CASSAGTGVSFGETQYF	TGTGCCAGCAGTGCCGGGACAGGGGTCTCATTTGGGGAGACCCAGTACTTC
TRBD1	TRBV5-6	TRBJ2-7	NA	CASSLGQGAWYEQYF	TGTGCCAGCAGCTTGGGGCAGGGGGCCTGGTACGAGCAGTACTTC
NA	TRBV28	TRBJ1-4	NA	CASSRGGRNEKLFF	TGTGCCAGCAGTAGGGGAGGGAGGAATGAAAAACTGTTTTTT
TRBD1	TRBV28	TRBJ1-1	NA	CASSLGLRAGTGVNTEAFF	TGTGCCAGCAGTTTGGGGTTACGCGCCGGGACAGGGGTGAACACTGAAGCTTTCTTT
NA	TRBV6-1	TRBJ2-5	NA	CASIEGSETQYF	TGTGCCAGCATCGAGGGAAGTGAGACCCAGTACTTC
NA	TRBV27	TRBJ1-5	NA	CASSLRPGAGQPQHF	TGTGCCAGCAGTTTAAGACCAGGGGCTGGTCAGCCCCAGCATTTT
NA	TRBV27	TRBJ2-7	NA	CASSWGNYYEQYF	TGTGCCAGCAGTTGGGGCAACTACTACGAGCAGTACTTC
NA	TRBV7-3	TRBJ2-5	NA	CASSFSGAAQETQYF	TGTGCCAGCAGCTTCTCCGGCGCGGCACAAGAGACCCAGTACTTC
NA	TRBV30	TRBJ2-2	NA	CACDENTGELFF	TGTGCCTGTGACGAGAACACCGGGGAGCTGTTTTTT
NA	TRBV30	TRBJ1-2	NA	CACQAGSNYGYTF	TGTGCCTGTCAGGCAGGGTCTAACTATGGCTACACCTTC
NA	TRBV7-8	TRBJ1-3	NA	CASSASVPGNTIYF	TGTGCCAGCAGCGCGTCCGTCCCGGGGAACACCATATATTTT
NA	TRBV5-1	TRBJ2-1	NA	CASSLVRRDVNEQFF	TGCGCCAGCAGCTTGGTCCGCAGGGATGTAAATGAGCAGTTCTTC
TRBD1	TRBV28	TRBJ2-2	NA	CASRKLTGVGTGELFF	TGTGCCAGCAGGAAACTGACAGGGGTCGGTACCGGGGAGCTGTTTTTT
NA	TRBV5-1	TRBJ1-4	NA	CASSPAGALGEKLFF	TGCGCCAGCAGCCCGGCCGGGGCTCTCGGGGAAAAACTGTTTTTT
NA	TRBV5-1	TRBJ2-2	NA	CASSRGHSSGELFF	TGCGCCAGCAGCCGAGGACATTCTAGCGGGGAGCTGTTTTTT
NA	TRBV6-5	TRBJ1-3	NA	CASSPGWGTIYF	TGTGCCAGCAGTCCGGGGTGGGGCACCATATATTTT
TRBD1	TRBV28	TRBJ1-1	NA	CASSFTGGEIEAFF	TGTGCCAGCAGTTTTACAGGGGGCGAAATTGAAGCTTTCTTT